This TCR beta chain was profiled in a study of blood T cell repertoires in COVID-19. Study context: Italy, Spain and the United States were the sources of the convalescent and acute COVID-19 samples. The analysed material was cDNA or gDNA that came from T cells, B-cell-depleted T cells, or PBMCs.

Trimming stripped 4 bases from V and 3 bases from J, with 10 bases between. The CDR3 extends over 13 amino acids. CDR1 and CDR2 (germline): LGHDT, YNNKEL (reference sequence). Only one count was recorded for this clone. How the authors handled the data: Reference gene primer amplification gave nucleated cell count estimates. Sequencing was performed with immunoSEQ multiplex PCR; in TCRdb, only in-frame clones are kept and a portion is missing. Clone size and V and J calls were adopted from that table, with D and trimming inferred from the DNA. The sample includes around 210,000 clones, less than 90% seen only once; the top ten take 0.6% to 0.9%.

The sequence came from a woman in her 70s with acute or convalescent COVID-19. V is TRBV3-1 (or the pseudogene TRBV3-2) and J is TRBJ2-7; the D gene is possibly TRBD2 (5 bases). Sequencing was done on a sample of peripheral blood. CDR3 nucleotide sequence: TGTGCCAGCAGCCGCCAAGCGGTCTACGAGCAGTACTTC. Protein product: CASSRQAVYEQYF.